This note documents a single T cell receptor (beta chain) sequence. Its antigen remains unknown. Everyone who donated was a healthy bone marrow donor. Likely unrecorded immune exposures existed in these nominally healthy donors. These data come from a study of cytomegalovirus exposure and HLA in healthy donors. Germline assignment: CDR1 SGHDN and CDR2 FVKESK. The CDR3 runs 14 residues. Trimming took 7 bases from V and 7 from J, leaving 19 bases between them. The PCR had 60 Vbeta and 13 Jbeta primers. The repertoire was sequenced with immunoSEQ multiplex PCR; TCRdb's copy has only in-frame clones and lacks some. The top ten hold around 6.9% of the sample, which has roughly 77,000 clones, about 68% seen once. Study-wide results and caveats: Later, an analysis found that common viral pathogens appeared to be linked with several of the most significant clusters.

The receptor's source is a woman between 50 and 59 years old in good health and CMV-seropositive. The sample was PBMCs. The J gene is TRBJ1-2, the V gene TRBV14; D is perhaps TRBD1 (6 bases). In nucleotides, the CDR3 is TGTGCCAGCACGCGACGCGGGGGGCACAGTGGCTACACCTTC. Protein: CASTRRGGHSGYTF.